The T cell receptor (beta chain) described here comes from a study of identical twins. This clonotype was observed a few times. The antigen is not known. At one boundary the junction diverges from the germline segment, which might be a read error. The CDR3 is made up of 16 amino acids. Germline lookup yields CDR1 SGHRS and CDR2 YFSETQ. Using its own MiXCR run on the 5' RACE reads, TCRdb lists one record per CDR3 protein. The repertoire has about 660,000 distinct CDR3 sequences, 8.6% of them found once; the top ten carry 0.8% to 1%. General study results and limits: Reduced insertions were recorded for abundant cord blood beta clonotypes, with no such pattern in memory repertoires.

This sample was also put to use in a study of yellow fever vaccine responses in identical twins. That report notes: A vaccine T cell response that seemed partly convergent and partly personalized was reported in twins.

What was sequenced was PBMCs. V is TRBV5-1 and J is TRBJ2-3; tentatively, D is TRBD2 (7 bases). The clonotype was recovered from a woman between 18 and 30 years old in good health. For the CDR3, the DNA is TGCGCCAGCAGCTCGGGGAGGGGGAGTGGCACATATACGCAGTATTTT. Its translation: CASSSGRGSGTYTQYF.